This entry describes one T cell receptor (beta chain). This clone appeared many times. This clone's antigen is unknown. The record has no base qualities; no much larger clone is one base away. The data derive from a study of blood T cell repertoires in COVID-19 (dated by TCRdb to between 2020 and 2021). For context, the study as a whole: The collaborator samples originated in the United States, Italy and Spain and spanned the acute and convalescent phases of COVID-19. Where available, HLA class I and class II types were obtained from metadata supplied by the sample provider rather than from assay-based typing. A freely available public database, intended as a resource for researchers studying the immune response to SARS-CoV-2, is where the repertoires were released. The prospective study material was composed of cDNA or gDNA derived from T cells, B-cell-depleted T cells, or PBMCs. Subjects who had been exposed to COVID-19, were actively infected with it, or had recovered from it provided the deeply sampled blood TCRbeta repertoires that made up the dataset. Nearly every sample came with metadata listing a de-identified subject ID, COVID-19 status, age in years and sex. The samples were drawn from two sources: the first 160 participants of the ongoing ImmuneRACE study, and 950 to 1,500 subjects contributed by 6 global collaborators.

Overall study results and their limits: The amount of clinical and demographic metadata varied by source and participant and was provided uncurated.

TCRbeta CDR3 regions were amplified from genomic DNA by means of the immunoSEQ Assay, a bias-controlled multiplex PCR. For the original study's pipeline: Within the assay, amplification of reference gene primers was used to estimate how many nucleated cells each sample contained. Sequence reads were collapsed and filtered to measure the absolute abundance of every unique TCRbeta CDR3 rearrangement. For each sample, productive Simpson clonality was calculated as the square root of Simpson's diversity index across productive rearrangements. TCRdb carries this immuneACCESS record with in-frame sequences only. Its versions omit some clonotypes, under half of them owing to an unresolved V gene in the studies checked, with the rest unexplained. The V and J calls and clone size come from that table; D and trimming were worked out from the DNA. The table for this sample lists 150,000 to 200,000 clones; about 87% of them were counted only once. Roughly 2.5% of the sample goes to the ten largest clones.

In the germline V gene (reference sequence), CDR1 corresponds to LNHDA and CDR2 to SQIVND. The V and J ends are trimmed by 11 bases and 2 bases, leaving 15 bases between them. From cysteine to phenylalanine, the CDR3 is 14 amino acids long. Kept here is only the CDR3 DNA, which spans 42 bases and is read in frame from base 1. Collaborating institutions collected whole blood in K2EDTA tubes following their own protocols. For TCRbeta analysis, collaborators shipped samples as frozen whole blood, isolated PBMCs, or DNA extracted from either of those sample types. Sample: peripheral blood. The V and J segments used are TRBV19 and TRBJ2-2; a tentative D call is TRBD1 (6 bases match). This sequence originates from a man between 40 and 49 years old with active or convalescent COVID-19. For the CDR3, the sequence is CAGYYRENTGELFF. The sequence in DNA is TGTGCCGGCTATTACAGGGAAAACACCGGGGAGCTGTTTTTT.